What follows describes a single T cell receptor (beta chain). What this receptor recognizes is not known. No per-base quality is available; no much larger clone lies one base away. Reading the label with the study, this specimen's time point is: baseline before first vaccination. Vaccinee samples were obtained from the UK trials COV001 and COV002, which included a single-blind randomized controlled phase 2/3 trial of AZD1222 (ChAdOx1 nCoV-19) in healthy adults. Trial participant PBMC samples were collected at day 0 and day 28 after the second dose for TCRbeta chain sequencing. The data were obtained in a study of T cell responses to AZD1222 COVID-19 vaccine (TCRdb year 2021). The study in broad terms: AZD1222 recipients given second doses at about 4 weeks or at about 12 weeks were pooled, since spike-specific TCR depth and breadth were not found to differ between the two schedules. Trial participants were enrolled into age subgroups of 18-55, 56-69 and 70-plus years, which contained 148, 28 and 57 TCR-sequenced participants, respectively. TCR sequencing was performed for fewer than 250 trial participants, of whom some 200 were given two doses of AZD1222 and 26 were given two doses of MenACWY control vaccine.

Study-wide findings and limitations: Vaccine-associated CD4 TCRs spanned the whole spike protein, with dominant responses in regions 160-218 and 743-854. Conclusions about previously exposed vaccinees are limited because only six or seven AZD1222 recipients were SARS-CoV-2 seropositive at baseline. Spike-specific TCR breadth and depth rose significantly after two AZD1222 doses compared with day 0 and with MenACWY recipients. Nearly half of unique spike-specific TCRs reportedly recognized epitopes outside regions mutated in the B.1.351 and B.1.1.7 variants. Because no samples from the day 14 peak response were available, repertoires could be characterized only after the peak T cell response. In the small 56-69-year group, the increase in depth fell short of significance, most likely because of low power. Most participants were white British and females outnumbered males, and the authors suggested that clonal diversity may have been underestimated.

The CDR3 regions of human TCRbeta chains were analyzed by immunosequencing. The authors processed their data as follows. Repertoire TCRs were checked for matches against a reference library of SARS-CoV-2-specific TCRs that had been generated using the MIRA antigen-specificity platform. Breadth was defined as the fraction of unique TCRs that were SARS-CoV-2-associated. Depth was defined as the fraction of total T cells that were SARS-CoV-2-associated. Using the MIRA data, each spike-specific TCR was mapped to the spike region that the TCR reacts to and placed in a CD4 or CD8 class. Log10-transformed breadth and depth values were compared by one-way ANOVA with Sidak's multiple comparisons tests. Imported from immuneACCESS, the table was reduced by TCRdb to in-frame sequences with V and J called. These copies leave out some clones; in studies compared against another copy, an unresolved V gene accounts for under half, and the cause of the remainder is not known. V, J and clone size derive from that table, while D and trimming were established from the DNA sequence. For this sample the table gives more than 100,000 clones, of which 93% were detected only once. In total, the top ten clones hold about 5% of the sample.

V is cut by 3 bases and J by 5 bases, and the space between the germline ends is 2 bases. From the cysteine up to the phenylalanine, the CDR3 has a length of 11 residues. Left in the record is the CDR3 DNA by itself, 33 bases read in frame from the first base. CDR1 and CDR2 are read off the germline V gene as SGHDN and FVKESK. Recombination connected TRBV14 to TRBJ2-1; too little of a D gene remains to name it. This sample comprised peripheral blood, obtained on day 0 of AZD1222 vaccination. This TCR was recovered from an adult in good health. The bases are TGTGCCAGCAGCCACCACAATGAGCAGTTCTTC. It is translated as CASSHHNEQFF.